This record looks at one T cell receptor beta chain sequence and its context. No antigen is known for it. This sample is part of a study of cytomegalovirus exposure and HLA in healthy donors. Findings and caveats of the study: Reported performance of the classifier showed diagnosis of cytomegalovirus status with high specificity and sensitivity.

This CDR3 comprises 17 residues. The germline V gene has CDR1 GTSNPN and CDR2 SVGIG (reference sequence). Trimming removed 7 bases from V and 7 bases from J; junction bases left unmatched: 23. TCRdb's copy holds only in-frame clones and misses some; the assay was immunoSEQ multiplex PCR. Among approximately 220,000 clones listed, approximately 90% were seen once. The chain employs TRBV30 and TRBJ1-2; 8 bases map to TRBD1. Input material: PBMCs. The source of this sequence is a woman under 30 in good health and CMV-seronegative. CDR3 amino acids: CASNQGTGNGGFSGYTF. CDR3 DNA sequence: TGTGCCTCCAACCAAGGGACAGGCAACGGAGGATTTAGTGGCTACACCTTC.